This T cell receptor (beta chain) was identified during a study of T cell changes during pregnancy in multiple sclerosis. Clones were sequenced by immunoSEQ multiplex PCR, and TCRdb holds only the in-frame ones, with some missing. This repertoire shows approximately 30,000 clones, 75% to 95% found once; its top ten account for about 10%. Looked up from germline, CDR1 is LGHNA and CDR2 is YSLEER. Trimming cost V 4 bases and J 0 bases, with 10 bases left between them. The CDR3 is 16 amino acids. Source: CD8+ T cells from peripheral blood mononuclear cells, taken before pregnancy. The origin of this receptor is a female donor with multiple sclerosis, enrolled in a pregnancy study. The chain uses TRBV4-3 and TRBJ2-6, with D unclear. The CDR3: CASSPIQSSGANVLTF. The CDR3 DNA is TGCGCCAGCAGCCCAATACAGAGCTCTGGGGCCAACGTCCTGACTTTC.